This T cell receptor beta chain was profiled in a study of glioma-infiltrating T cells after dendritic cell vaccination. TCRdb keeps only in-frame clones here, not all; method: immunoSEQ multiplex PCR. The repertoire has roughly 100,000 clones, roughly four fifths of them found once; the top ten carry more than 10%. Patients had residual fresh-frozen tumor tissue and more than two years of survival data. PBMC were collected before vaccination, two weeks after the third vaccination, and at progression. The CDR3 is made up of 14 amino acids. The germline V gene encodes CDR1 SGHDT and CDR2 YYEEEE. V lost 4 bases and J lost 6; bases outside the gene matches: 10.

This receptor was identified in a human donor with glioblastoma. This sequence joins TRBV5-6 and TRBJ2-7; 7 nucleotides agree with TRBD2. The source was blood, collected before dendritic cell vaccination. The CDR3 protein is CASSGRGGVPEQYF. CDR3 DNA: TGTGCCAGCAGCGGCCGGGGAGGGGTGCCCGAGCAGTACTTC. The complete variable domain, with remaining parts taken from reference TRBV5-6 and TRBJ2-7, reads DAGVTQSPTHLIKTRGQQVTLRCSPKSGHDTVSWYQQALGQGPQFIFQYYEEEERQRGNFPDRFSGHQFPNYSSELNVNALLLGDSALYLCASSGRGGVPEQYFGPGTRLTVT.